Below, one T cell receptor (beta chain) is given with its context. Its antigen remains unknown. Every isolated RNA sample was fully reverse transcribed, so sequencing captured expressed TCRB transcripts. Clones were sequenced by immunoSEQ multiplex PCR, and TCRdb holds only the in-frame ones, with some missing. The table lists about 27,000 clones, around three fifths of them singletons. These data are taken from a study of beta chain features in type 1 diabetes. Notes on the study in general: People with Type 1 diabetes carried modestly yet significantly shorter TCRB CDR3s in all four CD4+ subsets.

The J segment lost 9 bases and the V segment lost 1 base, leaving 9 bases of the junction unmatched. Germline V gives CDR1 LGHNA, CDR2 YNFKEQ. The CDR3 spans 15 residues. On average, the one heparinised blood draw given by each donor was around 110 mL. The sample was Tregs from blood. The receptor's source is a woman between 18 and 29 years old with type 1 diabetes. The chain joins TRBV4-2 to TRBJ2-1; 7 bases are a match to TRBD2. For the CDR3, the DNA is TGTGCCAGCAGCCAAGGAGGGCGGGGAGGGAGTGAGCAGTTCTTC. Amino acids: CASSQGGRGGSEQFF.